One sample yielded the 7 T cell receptor beta chains listed below, sequenced in a study of early T cells in non-severe SARS-CoV-2 infection. MiXCR, run by TCRdb on the 5' RACE reads, gives a single entry per CDR3 protein. This repertoire shows about 83,000 distinct CDR3 sequences, around 9.3% found once; its top ten account for around 8%. The source was whole blood, collected at baseline. The receptors derive from an adult who was a healthcare worker with PCR-confirmed SARS-CoV-2 infection or an uninfected control (not recorded which).

This clonotype has a handful of counts. The V call is TRBV20-1, the J call TRBJ1-1; the D is unclear. The CDR3 contains 13 residues. Trimming pared 0 bases from V and 6 bases from J, leaving 11 bases between. Germline V gene data show CDR1 as DFQATT and CDR2 as SNEGSKA (reference sequence). Here the CDR3 reads CSARDPFTPEAFF. CDR3 nucleotides: TGCAGTGCTAGAGATCCCTTTACCCCTGAAGCTTTCTTT.

This clonotype was detected many times. The gene calls are TRBV10-3 and TRBJ2-1; no definite D call. The CDR3 sequence is 11 residues long. The V gene's germline CDR1 is ENHRY and CDR2 SYGVKD. V lost 0 bases to trimming and J lost 8 bases, with 2 bases between them. The CDR3 region has the DNA TGTGCCATCAGTGAGTCTTATGAGCAGTTCTTC. It specifies CAISESYEQFF.

The chain couples TRBV6-2 or TRBV6-3 to TRBJ2-2; no firm D call. V was trimmed by 3 bases and J by 4 bases, leaving 9 bases between them. Germline CDR1 MNHEY, CDR2 SVGEGT. The CDR3 sequence is 14 residues long. The CDR3 region is CASSYSSGTGELFF. In DNA form, the CDR3 reads TGTGCCAGCAGTTATAGCTCGGGCACCGGGGAGCTGTTTTTT.

This clonotype was picked up many times. This chain uses TRBV20-1 with TRBJ2-1; TRBD1 or TRBD2 may be the D gene (5 bases each). The CDR3 runs to 13 residues. V lost 4 bases and J 0 bases, leaving 7 bases between the germline ends. The V gene's germline CDR1 is DFQATT and CDR2 SNEGSKA (reference sequence). The CDR3 loop reads CSATGSSYNEQFF. The DNA of the CDR3 is TGCAGTGCTACAGGGAGCTCCTACAATGAGCAGTTCTTC.

This clonotype was recorded at least ten times. The rearrangement links TRBV25-1 to TRBJ1-1; D not resolved. The V gene's germline CDR1 is MGHDK and CDR2 SYGVNS. CDR3 length: 14 residues. Trimming removed 3 bases from V and 1 base from J, with 9 bases in between. CDR3 in DNA: TGTGCCAGCAGTGAGGCCTCCGCGAACACTGAAGCTTTCTTT. It specifies CASSEASANTEAFF.

This clonotype was recorded at least ten times. The chain couples TRBV20-1 to TRBJ2-3; TRBD1 agrees at 8 bases. V dropped 0 bases and J dropped 5; count of bases not matched to a gene: 10. Germline V gene sequence: CDR1 DFQATT, CDR2 SNEGSKA (reference sequence). The CDR3 is 16 amino acids. This chain's CDR3 is CSARDTGDRGRDTQYF. The CDR3, as DNA: TGCAGTGCTAGAGATACGGGAGACAGGGGTCGAGATACGCAGTATTTT.

This clonotype was counted only a few times. This chain links TRBV12-3 or TRBV12-4 with TRBJ2-1; D not certain. V gave up 3 bases and J gave up 8 bases, with 11 bases separating them. CDR3 length: 13 residues. The CDR3 spells CASSFSHGDEQFF. DNA for the CDR3: TGTGCCAGCAGTTTTAGTCATGGCGATGAGCAGTTCTTC.